This T cell receptor beta chain was profiled in a study of blood T cell repertoires in COVID-19. Across the study: Collection of acute and convalescent COVID-19 samples took place in the United States, Italy and Spain. T cells, B-cell-depleted T cells, or PBMCs provided the cDNA or gDNA that served as material.

Source study methods: Using reference gene primer amplification, nucleated cell counts were estimated. The protocol was immunoSEQ multiplex PCR, while the TCRdb copy is restricted to in-frame clones and leaves out a portion. The V and J calls and clone size were taken over from that table, and D and trimming were inferred from the DNA. The sample carries about 270,000 clones, over 75% recorded once. Germline CDR1 MDHEN, CDR2 SYDVKM. The V and J ends lost 7 bases and 9 bases respectively, with 15 bases between them. This CDR3 contains 12 residues. This rearrangement joins TRBV28 to TRBJ1-2; D call uncertain. The sample consisted of peripheral blood. The origin of this receptor is a human donor in a cohort sampled during active COVID-19. For the CDR3, the DNA is TGTGCCAGCATGATGGAAGGAGCGCGCTACACCTTC. Translating it yields CASMMEGARYTF.